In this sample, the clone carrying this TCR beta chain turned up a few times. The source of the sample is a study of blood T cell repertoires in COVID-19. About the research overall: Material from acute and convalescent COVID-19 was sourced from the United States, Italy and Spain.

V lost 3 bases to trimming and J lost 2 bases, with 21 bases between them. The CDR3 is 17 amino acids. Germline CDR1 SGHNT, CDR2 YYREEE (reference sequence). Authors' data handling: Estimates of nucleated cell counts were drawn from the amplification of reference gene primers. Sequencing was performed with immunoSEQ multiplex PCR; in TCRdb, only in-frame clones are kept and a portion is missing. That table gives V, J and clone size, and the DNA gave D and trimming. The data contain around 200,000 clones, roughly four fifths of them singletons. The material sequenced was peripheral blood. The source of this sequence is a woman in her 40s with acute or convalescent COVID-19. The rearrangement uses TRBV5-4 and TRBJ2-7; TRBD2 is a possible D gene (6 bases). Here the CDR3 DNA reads TGTGCCAGCAGCTCTACTGACCTGGAGGGTCCTACCTACGAGCAGTACTTC. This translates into CASSSTDLEGPTYEQYF.